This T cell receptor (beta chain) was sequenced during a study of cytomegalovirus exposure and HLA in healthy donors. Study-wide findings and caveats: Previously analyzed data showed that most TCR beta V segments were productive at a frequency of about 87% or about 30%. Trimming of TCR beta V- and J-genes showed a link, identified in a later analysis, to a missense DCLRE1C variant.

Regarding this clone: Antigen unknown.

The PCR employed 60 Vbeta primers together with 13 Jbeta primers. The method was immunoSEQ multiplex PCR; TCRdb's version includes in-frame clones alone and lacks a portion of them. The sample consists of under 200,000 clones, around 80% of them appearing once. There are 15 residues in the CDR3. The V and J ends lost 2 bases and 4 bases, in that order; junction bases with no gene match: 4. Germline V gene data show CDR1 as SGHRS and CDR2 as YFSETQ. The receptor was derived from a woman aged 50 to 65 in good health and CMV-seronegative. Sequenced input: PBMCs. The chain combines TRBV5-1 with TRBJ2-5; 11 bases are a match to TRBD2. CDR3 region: CASSLTTSGVETQYF. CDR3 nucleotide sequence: TGCGCCAGCAGCTTAACGACTAGCGGGGTAGAGACCCAGTACTTC.